This TCR beta chain was profiled in a study of blood T cell repertoires in COVID-19. The CDR3 runs to 14 residues. With 5 bases removed from V and 4 bases from J, the gap between germline ends came to 11 bases. CDR1 is MNHEY and CDR2 is SVGAGI in the germline V gene. Method: immunoSEQ multiplex PCR; TCRdb's copy keeps in-frame clones and lacks some. The table lists about 250,000 clones, roughly 86% of them singletons. This clone has just a few counts. The clonotype comes from a woman of 80 years or more with COVID-19, enrolled during active disease. Sequencing was done on a sample of peripheral blood. The chain recombines TRBV6-5 with TRBJ2-2; D might be TRBD1 (5 bases). This chain's CDR3 is CASSRQSGTGELFF. CDR3 DNA: TGTGCCAGCAGTCGACAGTCCGGCACCGGGGAGCTGTTTTTT.